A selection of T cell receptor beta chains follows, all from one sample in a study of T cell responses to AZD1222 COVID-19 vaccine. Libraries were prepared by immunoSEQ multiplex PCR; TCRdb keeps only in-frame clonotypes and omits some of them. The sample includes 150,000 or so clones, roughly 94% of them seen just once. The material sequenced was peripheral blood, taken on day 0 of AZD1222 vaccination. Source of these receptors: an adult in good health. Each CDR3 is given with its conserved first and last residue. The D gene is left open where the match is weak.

TGCGCCAGCAGCCCGGTCGCAGATACGCAGTATTTT | CASSPVADTQYF | TRBV10-2 | - | TRBJ2-3
TGTGCCAGCAGCTTAGGACAGGGAGGGGGTGAAGCTTTCTTT | CASSLGQGGGEAFF | TRBV5-5 | TRBD1 | TRBJ1-1
TGCGCCAGCAGCCAAGGCGACCGTAGCACAGATACGCAGTATTTT | CASSQGDRSTDTQYF | TRBV4-3 | - | TRBJ2-3
TGTGCCAGCCACAGGGGGTCCTACAATGAGCAGTTCTTC | CASHRGSYNEQFF | TRBV12-3/TRBV12-4 | TRBD1 | TRBJ2-1
TGTGCCAGCAGCCAAGTTGGCACAGATACGCAGTATTTT | CASSQVGTDTQYF | TRBV3-1/TRBV3-2 | - | TRBJ2-3
TGCGCCAGCAGCTTGTTTCAGGGGGCCACCTATGGCTACACCTTC | CASSLFQGATYGYTF | TRBV5-1 | TRBD1 | TRBJ1-2
TGTGCCAGCAGCTTTGGAGGAGGAACTGAAGCTTTCTTT | CASSFGGGTEAFF | TRBV7-9 | - | TRBJ1-1
TGTGCCAGCAGCCCAGATATAGGGACCGAGCAGTACTTC | CASSPDIGTEQYF | TRBV2 | - | TRBJ2-7
TGTGCCAGCAGCTTAGTTTTCGTGAGGGGCAATGAGCAGTTCTTC | CASSLVFVRGNEQFF | TRBV7-2 | - | TRBJ2-1
TGTGCCAGCAGCACAGAGGTCGCTAGCGGGGGAATGGACGAGCAGTTCTTC | CASSTEVASGGMDEQFF | TRBV11-3 | TRBD2 | TRBJ2-1
TGTGCCAGCAGCCCCCAAGCAGGATCCTATAATTCACCCCTCCACTTT | CASSPQAGSYNSPLHF | TRBV7-2 | - | TRBJ1-6
TGTGCCAGCAGTAAGACTAGCGGGGGACCCTACGAGCAGTACTTC | CASSKTSGGPYEQYF | TRBV6-5 | TRBD2 | TRBJ2-7
TGTGCCAGCAGCGATCGGACTACCTACGAGCAGTACTTC | CASSDRTTYEQYF | TRBV9 | - | TRBJ2-7
TGTGCCAGCAGCTCTCACTTTAGGACGGTGTGGGAGACCCAGTACTTC | CASSSHFRTVWETQYF | TRBV7-8 | - | TRBJ2-5